Presented here are 24 T cell receptor beta chains from one specimen sequenced in a study of spatial heterogeneity in lung cancer. TCRdb ran MiXCR on the 5' RACE reads and lists one entry per CDR3 protein. The top ten clones hold about 34% of a sample with 14,000 to 15,000 distinct CDR3 sequences, about a tenth of them seen once. The time point is: sample taken at primary tumor resection. TCRs were sequenced from unsorted whole RNA of tumor, nontumor lung or PBMC. The sequenced sample was PBMCs, obtained at surgery. These receptors were obtained from a female donor with early-stage non-small cell lung cancer.

This clonotype was recorded many times. CDR3 sequence (DNA): TGCAGCGTTGCTGGGGGCGAAAACACCATATATTTT. Translating it yields CSVAGGENTIYF. This chain links TRBV29-1 with TRBJ1-3, with D possibly matching TRBD1 (6 bases). The V gene lost 4 bases and the J gene lost 6 bases, with 10 bases spanning the gap. CDR1 and CDR2 (germline): SQVTM, ANQGSEA. The CDR3 is 12 amino acids.

The V gene is TRBV20-1, the J gene TRBJ2-3; a possible D gene is TRBD1 (6 bases). CDR1 is DFQATT, CDR2 SNEGSKA, per germline (reference sequence). V lost 3 bases, J lost 4 bases, and 20 bases lay in between. The CDR3 runs 16 residues. The CDR3 region has the DNA TGCAGTGCTAGTATACACCAGGGGTTTGTTGCAGATACGCAGTATTTT. It codes for CSASIHQGFVADTQYF.

A few counts support this clonotype. The CDR3 region is CAWSSEVWAEAFF. CDR3 sequence (DNA): TGTGCCTGGAGTTCAGAGGTGTGGGCTGAAGCTTTCTTT. The V gene is TRBV30, the J gene TRBJ1-1; D gene uncertain. This CDR3 is built from 13 residues. The V gene lost 2 bases and the J gene lost 6 bases, with 13 bases spanning the gap. Germline CDR1 GTSNPN, CDR2 SVGIG (reference sequence).

This clonotype was seen repeatedly, ten times or more. The gene calls are TRBV29-1 and TRBJ2-3; possibly TRBD1 or TRBD2 for D (5 bases each). The germline V gene encodes CDR1 SQVTM and CDR2 ANQGSEA. The CDR3 has 14 residues. The ends were cut back, 4 bases at V and 5 bases at J, with 16 bases in the middle. The CDR3 region is CSVGDPLVVDTQYF. CDR3 nucleotide sequence: TGCAGCGTTGGGGACCCTCTGGTGGTAGATACGCAGTATTTT.

At least ten counts were recorded for this clonotype. The chain is built from TRBV19 and TRBJ2-5; D may correspond to TRBD1 or TRBD2 (5 bases each). The V end lost 11 bases, the J end lost 5 bases, and 24 bases lay between the germline ends. CDR3 size: 15 residues. Germline loops: CDR1 LNHDA, CDR2 SQIVND (reference sequence). The DNA of the CDR3 is TGTGCCTCTAGGGGCCAGACGAAATCGGGGGAGACCCAGTACTTC. It is translated as CASRGQTKSGETQYF. The complete variable domain, with remaining parts taken from reference TRBV19 and TRBJ2-5, reads DGGITQSPKYLFRKEGQNVTLSCEQNLNHDAMYWYRQDPGQGLRLIYYSQIVNDFQKGDIAEGYSVSREKKESFPLTVTSAQKNPTAFYLCASRGQTKSGETQYFGPGTRLLVL.

Ten or more counts support this clonotype. V usage is TRBV11-2 and J usage is TRBJ2-5, with TRBD1 matching 7 bases. The CDR3 sequence is 14 residues long. V lost 4 bases to trimming and J lost 5 bases; unmatched junction nucleotides: 7. Looked up from germline, CDR1 is SGHAT and CDR2 is FQNNGV. The CDR3 region has the DNA TGTGCCAGCAGCTGGGGCAGGGGGAAGGAGACCCAGTACTTC. It is translated as CASSWGRGKETQYF.

Relative to its sample, this clonotype is medium-sized. V is TRBV18 and J is TRBJ2-1; no clear D. V lost 0 bases and J lost 0, with 12 bases in between. The CDR3 spans 17 residues. Germline V gives CDR1 KGHSH, CDR2 LQKENI. The CDR3 coding sequence is TGTGCCAGCTCACCACCGGCGCTCCCGGGCTCCTACAATGAGCAGTTCTTC. Protein: CASSPPALPGSYNEQFF.

This clonotype was picked up many times. The rearrangement links TRBV11-2 to TRBJ2-7; no clear D. Germline V gene sequence: CDR1 SGHAT, CDR2 FQNNGV. Trimming left V 2 bases short and J 0 bases short, with 8 bases between. The CDR3 extends over 14 amino acids. CDR3 sequence reads: CASSLSHSSYEQYF. CDR3 coding DNA: TGTGCCAGCAGCTTATCCCACTCCTCCTACGAGCAGTACTTC.

The CDR3 nucleotides are TGTGCCAGCAGCCAAGAAGCTGTTCCGAACCAAGAGACCCAGTACTTC. Translating it yields CASSQEAVPNQETQYF. This rearrangement joins TRBV4-2 to TRBJ2-5; D gene uncertain. The CDR3 runs to 16 residues. CDR1 and CDR2 (germline): LGHNA, YNFKEQ. The V and J ends lost 0 bases and 0 bases respectively, with 11 bases between them.

This clonotype was counted a single time. A read error is possible here, since a much larger clone lies one base away. The rearrangement links TRBV4-2 to TRBJ2-7, with D perhaps TRBD2 (5 bases). Germline V gene lookup returns CDR1 LGHNA and CDR2 YNFKEQ. Trimming removed 3 bases at V and 2 bases at J, with 11 bases between. This CDR3 region has 14 residues. CDR3 sequence: CASSHPTSPYEQYF. CDR3 bases: TGTGCCAGCAGCCATCCCACTAGTCCCTACGAGCAGTACTTC.

Of note for this clonotype: A much larger clone sits a single nucleotide away, making a read error possible. The chain couples TRBV19 to TRBJ2-1; D may be TRBD1 (6 bases). The CDR3 sequence is 14 residues long. Germline CDR1 is LNHDA and CDR2 is SQIVND (reference sequence). CDR3 residues: CASSMYRENNKQFF. DNA of the CDR3: TGTGCCAGTAGTATGTACAGGGAGAACAATAAGCAGTTCTTC.

CDR3 DNA sequence: TGCAGTGCTAGGTCACAGGGGGACACCGGGGAGCTGTTTTTT. This sequence encodes CSARSQGDTGELFF. The V gene is TRBV20-1, the J gene TRBJ2-2, with 8 bases aligning to TRBD1. The CDR3 is 14 amino acids. Per the germline V gene, CDR1 is DFQATT and CDR2 is SNEGSKA (reference sequence). The V and J ends lost 3 bases and 3 bases, in that order; junction bases with no gene match: 3.

By frequency in the sample, this clonotype is medium-sized (0.01 to 0.1%). CDR3 bases: TGCAGCGTAGAAAGTATTATGGGCTATGGCTACACCTTC. Translated: CSVESIMGYGYTF. The V gene is TRBV29-1, the J gene TRBJ1-2; D uncertain. V was clipped by 6 bases and J by 4 bases, with 15 bases between them. This CDR3 has 13 amino acids. Per the germline V gene, CDR1 is SQVTM and CDR2 is ANQGSEA.

Many counts were recorded for this clonotype. This sequence joins TRBV12-3 or TRBV12-4 and TRBJ1-5; 7 nucleotides align to TRBD1. The CDR3 is 17 amino acids. The V gene end was trimmed by 2 bases and the J gene end by 6 bases; junction bases not matched to a gene: 13. CDR3 region: CASSLSVPRGKIQPQHF. For the CDR3, the DNA is TGTGCCAGCAGTTTAAGTGTACCCAGGGGGAAGATTCAGCCCCAGCATTTT.

This clonotype was counted at least ten times. V and J are TRBV5-4 and TRBJ1-2, with D maybe TRBD1 (6 bases). Germline CDR1 SGHNT, CDR2 YYREEE (reference sequence). This CDR3 contains 14 residues. Trimming took off 4 bases at V and 10 bases at J, with 20 bases between the two ends. CDR3 sequence: CASSLLTGVKDYTF. The CDR3 DNA sequence: TGTGCCAGCAGCCTGCTGACAGGTGTTAAGGACTACACCTTC.

This clonotype was counted many times. V is TRBV7-9 and J is TRBJ1-2; TRBD1 matches at 7 bases. The CDR3 loop spans 14 amino acids. Germline V gene lookup returns CDR1 SEHNR and CDR2 FQNEAQ (reference sequence). Trimming took 3 bases from V and 6 from J; bases not matched to a gene: 7. In nucleotides, the CDR3 is TGTGCCAGCAGCTTGTCCGGGACAGCCAATGGCTACACCTTC. Protein product: CASSLSGTANGYTF.

This clonotype came up many times. The chain recombines TRBV7-3 with TRBJ2-3; no firm D call. Germline V CDR1 and CDR2: SGHTA, FQGTGA. The CDR3 covers 13 residues. V was clipped by 3 bases and J by 5 bases, with 9 bases between them. The CDR3 sequence: CASSFSFGDTQYF. CDR3 in DNA: TGTGCCAGCAGCTTCAGCTTCGGAGATACGCAGTATTTT.

In its sample, this clonotype was seen a few times. This chain uses TRBV2 with TRBJ2-3; 13 bases map to TRBD2. The CDR3 length is 16 residues. Germline-derived CDR1 and CDR2 are SNHLY and FYNNEI. V lost 1 base, J lost 3 bases, and 1 base stayed unmatched. CDR3 protein: CASSEGTSGSTDTQYF. CDR3 nucleotide sequence: TGTGCCAGCAGTGAAGGGACTAGCGGGAGTACAGATACGCAGTATTTT.

This clonotype has ten or more counts. The chain employs TRBV18 and TRBJ1-5; D is unresolved. The V gene's germline CDR1 is KGHSH and CDR2 LQKENI. The V and J ends lost 4 bases and 0 bases respectively, with 4 bases between them. CDR3 size: 13 residues. Here the CDR3 DNA reads TGTGCCAGCTCACGGAATAGCAATCAGCCCCAGCATTTT. Translation gives CASSRNSNQPQHF.

In its sample, this clonotype was seen many times. The chain is built from TRBV6-5 and TRBJ1-5, with TRBD1 matching over 9 bases. Losses at the gene ends were 6 bases for V and 4 bases for J; bases not matched to a gene: 7. This CDR3 has 15 amino acids. Germline values: CDR1 MNHEY, CDR2 SVGAGI. The CDR3 DNA sequence: TGTGCCAGCAGCCAGGACAGGGGACTAAATCAGCCCCAGCATTTT. This sequence encodes CASSQDRGLNQPQHF.

The table lists this clonotype with many counts. The chain has TRBV6-2 or TRBV6-3 and TRBJ2-3; TRBD1 agrees at 10 bases. Trimming took 6 bases from V and 8 from J; bases not matched to a gene: 5. The germline gives CDR1 MNHEY, CDR2 SVGEGT. The CDR3 runs 13 residues. The CDR3 nucleotides read TGTGCCAGCAGGGGACAGGGGTTAAGTACGCAGTATTTT. Translation: CASRGQGLSTQYF.

The chain has TRBV20-1 and TRBJ2-7, with 8 bases aligning to TRBD1. The CDR3 length is 14 residues. From germline, CDR1 is DFQATT and CDR2 SNEGSKA (reference sequence). V trimming: 6 bases; J trimming: 5 bases; junction bases outside the gene matches: 12. In DNA, the CDR3 is TGCAGTGCGCACCCCCAGGGGGCGTATAACGAGCAGTACTTC. It yields the protein CSAHPQGAYNEQYF.

This clonotype was recorded at least ten times. The rearrangement uses TRBV12-3 or TRBV12-4 and TRBJ1-2; D remains ambiguous. This CDR3 is built from 12 residues. V lost 6 bases and J 4 bases, leaving 9 bases between the germline ends. The CDR3 reads CASSPLRYGYTF. CDR3 in DNA: TGTGCCAGCAGCCCTTTGCGCTATGGCTACACCTTC.

V and J are TRBV12-3 or TRBV12-4 and TRBJ2-7, with D maybe TRBD2 (7 bases). V was cut by 7 bases and J by 6 bases, with 16 bases left in between. The CDR3 is 13 residues long. The CDR3 DNA is TGTGCCAGCACCCGGGGAGGGGGAAGCGAGCAGTACTTC. Protein sequence: CASTRGGGSEQYF.